This passage covers 32 T cell receptor beta chains from one sample sequenced in a study of tumor and adjacent non-tumor tissue in lung cancer. This sample's RNA came from whole unsorted tissue. A modified ARM-PCR protocol with three rounds of nested PCR amplified TCRbeta. TCRdb re-analysed the multiplex PCR reads in MiXCR, keeping a single row per CDR3 protein. The top ten hold about 23% of the sample, which has over 85,000 distinct CDR3 sequences, about 80% seen once. Sequences were obtained from lung tumor tissue. These receptors all stem from a man aged 70-80 years with non-small cell lung cancer.

This clonotype was observed a single time. An end of the junction does not agree with germline; a read error may underlie this. This rearrangement joins TRBV28 to TRBJ2-1; TRBD1 matches 9 bases. Germline CDR1 MDHEN, CDR2 SYDVKM. This CDR3 comprises 20 residues. The CDR3 loop is CASSYPLMTGDRANYNEEFF. Here the CDR3 DNA reads TGTGCCAGCAGTTACCCCCTCATGACGGGGGACAGGGCGAACTACAATGAGGAGTTCTTC.

This clonotype has at least ten counts. V and J are TRBV20-1 and TRBJ1-5; TRBD1 might be the D (6 bases). The V and J ends lost 4 bases and 7 bases respectively, with 17 bases between them. Germline loops: CDR1 DFQATT, CDR2 SNEGSKA (reference sequence). The CDR3 loop spans 14 amino acids. The CDR3 DNA reads as TGCAGTGCTAATGGGCTAACGGGGGCCCAGCCCCAGCATTTT. Protein sequence: CSANGLTGAQPQHF.

The rearrangement joins TRBV5-1 to TRBJ2-3, with TRBD2 as a possible D gene (7 bases). CDR3 length equals 16 residues. CDR1 is SGHRS and CDR2 is YFSETQ in the germline V gene. V lost 4 bases to trimming and J lost 8 bases, with 23 bases between them. CDR3 residues: CASSLFYSGGSGTQYF. As DNA, the CDR3 is TGCGCCAGCAGCCTCTTTTATTCGGGGGGCTCGGGTACGCAGTATTTT.

About this clonotype: The CDR3 does not close with the conserved phenylalanine or tryptophan, likely indicating a read error. J is TRBJ2-7 and V is TRBV6-1, with 7 bases lining up with TRBD1. V lost 4 bases, J lost 7 bases, and 10 bases stayed unmatched. Germline values: CDR1 MNHNS, CDR2 SASEGT. The CDR3 runs to 14 residues. The CDR3 reads CASSGYPMDREQYS. The DNA for the CDR3 is TGTGCCAGCAGTGGTTACCCAATGGACAGGGAGCAGTACTCC.

In regard to this clonotype: The conserved final phenylalanine or tryptophan is absent from the CDR3, which likely points to a read error. Because the CDR3's place on the DNA is in doubt, the DNA is left out and the CDR3 is given as listed by TCRdb. The rearrangement links TRBV6-2 or TRBV6-3 to TRBJ1-1; the D call of TRBD1 is as the table states it, not checked on the DNA. Germline CDR1 is MNHEY and CDR2 is SVGEGT. Termini included, the CDR3 measures 14 amino acids. CDR3 residues: CASSSIGGGTEALI.

In the case of this clonotype: One junction end disagrees with the germline gene, perhaps due to a read error. This rearrangement joins TRBV5-1 to TRBJ2-2; tentatively, D is TRBD2 (6 bases). The CDR3 totals 13 residues. Germline V CDR1 and CDR2: SGHRS, YFSETQ. CDR3 sequence (DNA): TGCGCCAGCAGTTTGTCGCTGGGCGGGGAGCTGTATTTT. Its translation is CASSLSLGGELYF.

The J gene is TRBJ1-1, the V gene TRBV5-6; no definite D call. CDR3 length equals 13 residues. Trimming removed 4 bases at V and 6 bases at J, with 13 bases between. Germline CDR1 and CDR2: SGHDT and YYEEEE. Here the CDR3 reads CASSTFEPSEAFF. DNA of the CDR3: TGTGCCAGCAGCACCTTCGAACCCTCTGAAGCTTTCTTT.

About this clonotype itself: At one boundary the junction diverges from the germline segment, which might be a read error. This chain joins TRBV4-2 and TRBJ1-6; D gene ambiguous. Germline V gene data show CDR1 as LGHNA and CDR2 as YNFKEQ. The CDR3 has 13 residues. The CDR3 coding sequence is TGTGCCAGCAGGACCGGCGGTAATTCACTCCTCCACTTT. Translating gives CASRTGGNSLLHF.

V is TRBV6-2 or TRBV6-3 and J is TRBJ1-1, with D perhaps matching TRBD1 (5 bases). This CDR3 has 13 residues. The V end was cut by 10 bases, the J end by 5 bases, with 17 bases between. The germline gives CDR1 MNHEY, CDR2 SVGEGT. The CDR3 protein is CANTYMGRTEAFF. CDR3 DNA: TGTGCCAACACCTACATGGGGCGAACTGAAGCTTTCTTT.

Concerning this clonotype itself: Relative to the germline gene, one junction end is altered; a read error may explain this. This chain connects TRBV6-1 to TRBJ1-2; D ambiguous. Looked up from germline, CDR1 is MNHNS and CDR2 is SASEGT. CDR3 length equals 13 residues. DNA of the CDR3: TGTGACAGCTGCTCGATTTCTAACTATGGCTACACCTTC. Protein: CDSCSISNYGYTF.

This clonotype was observed a single time. This chain connects TRBV12-5 to TRBJ1-1; D unresolved. Germline V gives CDR1 LGHNT, CDR2 FRNRAP. V was cut by 2 bases and J by 6 bases, with 10 bases left in between. The CDR3 sequence is 13 residues long. The CDR3, as DNA: TGTGCTAGTGGTTTGACTGTGGACTCTGAAGCTTTCTTT. Protein: CASGLTVDSEAFF.

About this clonotype: An end of the junction differs from the germline gene, which may be a read error. This chain links TRBV12-3 or TRBV12-4 with TRBJ2-1; D gene ambiguous. The CDR3 contains 17 residues. The CDR3 region is CAGSLGQPVTYHNEQFF. The CDR3, as DNA: TGTGCCGGCAGTTTAGGGCAGCCGGTTACTTACCACAATGAGCAGTTCTTC.

In regard to this clonotype: The CDR3 does not close with the conserved phenylalanine or tryptophan, likely indicating a read error. The chain couples TRBV11-2 to TRBJ2-1; the match to TRBD2 covers 8 bases. This CDR3 comprises 15 residues. Trimming took 3 bases from V and 4 from J; bases not matched to a gene: 5. CDR1 and CDR2 (germline): SGHAT, FQNNGV. CDR3: CASSLVRGGYNEQFS. In DNA, the CDR3 is TGTGCCAGCAGCTTGGTTCGGGGGGGTTACAATGAGCAGTTCTCC.

The genes are TRBV4-1 and TRBJ2-2, with 11 bases identical to TRBD2. The J segment lost 7 bases and the V segment lost 6 bases, leaving 22 bases of the junction unmatched. Germline values: CDR1 MGHRA, CDR2 YSYEKL. The CDR3 is 20 residues long. The DNA for the CDR3 is TGCGCCAGCAGAGCAAGATGGTCTAGCGGGGGGCCTTGGGGAATCGGGGAGCTGTTTTTT. This codes for CASRARWSSGGPWGIGELFF.

This clonotype has just a few counts. V and J are TRBV29-1 and TRBJ1-5; no reliable D call. The CDR3 contains 14 residues. Germline lookup yields CDR1 SQVTM and CDR2 ANQGSEA. With 6 bases removed from V and 2 bases from J, the gap between germline ends came to 14 bases. CDR3: CSVDPLVCNQPQHF. The CDR3 coding sequence is TGCAGCGTCGACCCGCTAGTATGCAATCAGCCCCAGCATTTT.

The chain has TRBV10-2 and TRBJ2-5; 7 bases match TRBD1. This CDR3 region has 15 residues. The junction had 12 bases not matched to a gene; V was cut back by 6 bases and J by 5 bases. Germline values: CDR1 WSHSY, CDR2 SAAADI. The CDR3 DNA follows: TGCGCCAGCAGACCCGCGACAGGGCCAGGTGAGACCCAGTACTTC. Translating it yields CASRPATGPGETQYF.

Worth noting for this clonotype: The CDR3 does not close with the conserved phenylalanine or tryptophan, likely indicating a read error. The genes are TRBV5-4 and TRBJ2-1, with TRBD1 as a possible D gene (5 bases). The length of the CDR3 is 15 residues. V shed 2 bases and J shed 7 bases, with 16 bases lying between them. Looked up from germline, CDR1 is SGHNT and CDR2 is YYREEE (reference sequence). CDR3 nucleotide sequence: TGTGCCAGCAGCTTTGGGCGCAGGGTAGGGAATGAGCAGTTCCTC. Protein sequence: CASSFGRRVGNEQFL.

For this clonotype: At one of its ends the junction is not consistent with the germline gene, which may arise from a read error. The chain combines TRBV11-1 with TRBJ1-1; TRBD1 is a possible D gene (6 bases). The CDR3 runs 14 residues. Germline-derived CDR1 and CDR2 are SGHAT and FQDESV (reference sequence). The CDR3 is CANSQGTRSTGAFF. In DNA form, the CDR3 reads TGTGCCAACAGCCAGGGGACAAGGAGCACTGGAGCTTTCTTT.

The chain couples TRBV6-5 to TRBJ1-2; tentative D call: TRBD1 (6 bases). The germline V gene encodes CDR1 MNHEY and CDR2 SVGAGI. The CDR3 has 14 amino acids. The DNA of the CDR3 is TGTGTCAACAGTTACTCGGGACAAGGGTATGGCTACACCTTC. Its translation: CVNSYSGQGYGYTF.

Of note for this clonotype: A much larger clone lies a single base off, so this may be a read error. V is TRBV5-1 and J is TRBJ1-1; tentative D call: TRBD1 (6 bases). Looked up from germline, CDR1 is SGHRS and CDR2 is YFSETQ. The ends were cut back, 6 bases at V and 3 bases at J, with 15 bases in the middle. This CDR3 contains 14 residues. CDR3 sequence: CASTTGQMDTEAFF. DNA of the CDR3: TGCGCCAGCACCACTGGACAGATGGACACTGAAGCTTTCTTT. Drawing the rest from reference TRBV5-1 and TRBJ1-1, the complete variable domain is KAGVTQTPRYLIKTRGQQVTLSCSPISGHRSVSWYQQTPGQGLQFLFEYFSETQRNKGNFPGRFSGRQFSNSRSEMNVSTLELGDSALYLCASTTGQMDTEAFFGQGTRLTVV.

In the case of this clonotype: A read error may account for a junction end that differs from germline. The chain links TRBV28 to TRBJ1-5, with TRBD1 as a possible D gene (5 bases). Germline-derived CDR1 and CDR2 are MDHEN and SYDVKM. The CDR3 runs to 12 residues. The DNA of the CDR3 is TGTACCAGCACCCCGCAGGGCCAGCCCCGGCATTTT. Residues: CTSTPQGQPRHF.

In the case of this clonotype: One end of the junction is discordant with germline, which a read error may explain. The chain employs TRBV6-2 or TRBV6-3 and TRBJ2-7; a possible D gene is TRBD2 (6 bases). Germline V CDR1 and CDR2: MNHEY, SVGEGT. This CDR3 has 15 residues. The CDR3 DNA follows: TGTGTCAGCAGTTCCGTAGCGGAGAGCTTCTACGAGCAGTACTTC. Translation: CVSSSVAESFYEQYF.

Comment on this clonotype: The junction shows a germline mismatch at one end, possibly a read error. The chain has TRBV5-5 and TRBJ2-7; maybe TRBD2 (6 bases). CDR1 is SGHKS, CDR2 YYEKEE, per germline (reference sequence). This CDR3 has 13 amino acids. The CDR3 DNA follows: TGTGCCAGCAGCTTATTGGGGGGTTACGAGCAGCACTTC. It specifies CASSLLGGYEQHF.

The CDR3 sequence: CASSLGGGRQNTGELFF. As DNA, the CDR3 is TGCGCCAGCAGCTTGGGCGGGGGCAGACAGAACACCGGGGAGCTGTTTTTT. The chain links TRBV5-1 to TRBJ2-2, with D possibly TRBD2 on 7 matching bases. Trimming shortened V by 0 bases and J by 1 base, and 13 bases separated the two germline ends. In germline, CDR1 is SGHRS, CDR2 YFSETQ. This CDR3 is 17 amino acids long.

Notes on this clonotype: Germline is not matched at one junction end, which may reflect a read error. The CDR3 DNA reads TGTCCCACAAGTCGGGGACACCCCTACAATGAACAGTTCTTC. This gives the protein CPTSRGHPYNEQFF. The chain joins TRBV24-1 to TRBJ2-1, with D possibly being TRBD1 (6 bases). Germline lookup yields CDR1 KGHDR and CDR2 SFDVKD. There are 14 residues in the CDR3.

Notes on this clonotype: A junction boundary mismatches the germline segment, possibly from a read error. The chain is built from TRBV6-1 and TRBJ2-7; maybe TRBD2 (5 bases). CDR1 is MNHNS and CDR2 is SASEGT in the germline V gene. This CDR3 is built from 13 residues. The DNA for the CDR3 is TGTGCCAGCAAGGGAGTCGCCTCATACGAGCAGAACTTC. This gives the protein CASKGVASYEQNF.

The V call is TRBV4-3, the J call TRBJ2-3; the match to TRBD2 covers 12 bases. The CDR3 is 17 residues long. V gave up 7 bases and J gave up 6 bases; unmatched junction bases: 14. The germline V gene encodes CDR1 LGHNA and CDR2 YSLEER. CDR3 nucleotides: TGCGCCAGCACCCATAGGGAACCTAGCGGGAGGGGGGATACGCAGTATTTT. Its translation: CASTHREPSGRGDTQYF.

Comments on this clonotype: A much larger clone differs from this one at a single base, so this may be a read error. The rearrangement joins TRBV4-1 to TRBJ1-6; 9 nucleotides align to TRBD1. The CDR3 loop spans 15 amino acids. Germline values: CDR1 MGHRA, CDR2 YSYEKL. The CDR3 protein is CSSSQGSGQGSPLHF. CDR3 DNA: TGCTCCAGCAGCCAAGGGTCGGGACAGGGATCACCCCTCCACTTT.

Only a few counts were recorded for this clonotype. This may be a read error: a much more frequent sequence differs by one nucleotide. This chain uses TRBV28 with TRBJ1-5; 9 nucleotides agree with TRBD1. This CDR3 spans 15 amino acids. CDR1 MDHEN and CDR2 SYDVKM come from the germline V gene. In DNA form, the CDR3 reads TGTACCAGCAGACCTGGGACAGGGAGCAATCAGCCCCAGCATTTT. It encodes CTSRPGTGSNQPQHF.

Remarks on this clonotype: An end of the junction does not agree with germline; a read error may underlie this. The chain is built from TRBV6-5 and TRBJ2-7; TRBD2 aligns across 9 bases. The germline V gene has CDR1 MNHEY and CDR2 SVGAGI. The length of the CDR3 is 15 residues. DNA for the CDR3: TGTGCCGTCGGAAGGGGACTAGCATGTTCTTACGAGCAATACTTC. Protein: CAVGRGLACSYEQYF.

Note on this clonotype: A read error may account for a junction end that differs from germline. This rearrangement joins TRBV11-2 to TRBJ1-4, with a tentative D call TRBD1 (6 bases). Germline values: CDR1 SGHAT, CDR2 FQNNGV. The CDR3 has 15 residues. CDR3 coding DNA: TGTGCAAACAGCAGGAGTGGGACAAGTAATGAAAAACTGCTTTTT. Protein sequence: CANSRSGTSNEKLLF.

This sequence joins TRBV12-3 or TRBV12-4 and TRBJ2-5; possibly TRBD1 for D (5 bases). This CDR3 spans 13 amino acids. V shed 7 bases and J shed 2 bases, with 11 bases lying between them. This chain's CDR3 is CASNRDRQETQYF. Written as DNA, the CDR3 is TGTGCCAGCAACCGCGACAGACAAGAGACCCAGTACTTC.